The 24 T cell receptor beta chains listed next were all sequenced from one sample in a study of STAT5B mutations in CD4+ large granular lymphocyte leukemia. TCRdb's table, derived via immunoSEQ multiplex PCR, lists solely in-frame clones and lacks some. The sample contains 30,000 to 40,000 clones, roughly 88% of which appear only once. Sequencing used CD4+ T cells from blood buffy coats. These receptors all stem from a human donor in good health.

The chain couples TRBV18 to TRBJ1-6; no definite D call. Germline V CDR1 and CDR2: KGHSH, LQKENI. The CDR3 covers 11 residues. The V and J ends lost 6 bases and 10 bases respectively, with 7 bases between them. The CDR3 protein is CASSTGSPLHF. The DNA for the CDR3 is TGTGCCAGCTCGACTGGGTCACCCCTCCACTTT.

The J gene is TRBJ1-1, the V gene TRBV7-2; 8 bases align to TRBD1. There are 15 residues in the CDR3. The germline V gene encodes CDR1 SGHTA and CDR2 FQGNSA. Losses at the gene ends were 5 bases for V and 1 base for J; bases not matched to a gene: 6. CDR3 coding DNA: TGTGCCAGCAGCACTACTGGACAGGGGAACACTGAAGCTTTCTTT. As protein: CASSTTGQGNTEAFF.

This rearrangement joins TRBV6-1 to TRBJ1-1; 7 bases fit TRBD1. Germline CDR1 and CDR2: MNHNS and SASEGT. The trim removed 5 bases at V and 3 bases at J, leaving 9 bases unmatched. This CDR3 comprises 15 residues. In DNA, the CDR3 is TGTGCCAGCAGTTCACCCCGGGACAGATACACTGAAGCTTTCTTT. Translation: CASSSPRDRYTEAFF.

This clone has more than one count but fewer than ten. The chain employs TRBV5-1 and TRBJ2-7; 11 bases are a match to TRBD2. Germline lookup yields CDR1 SGHRS and CDR2 YFSETQ. The CDR3 sequence is 15 residues long. After removal of 3 bases from V and 7 bases from J, the junction contained 9 bases not matched to a gene. CDR3 sequence: CASSSPLAGGEEQYF. The CDR3 nucleotides read TGCGCCAGCAGCTCGCCATTAGCGGGAGGGGAGGAGCAGTACTTC.

The chain has TRBV28 and TRBJ2-7; possibly TRBD2 for D (5 bases). V dropped 6 bases and J dropped 3 bases, with 21 bases sitting between them. Germline V CDR1 and CDR2: MDHEN, SYDVKM. The CDR3 extends over 16 amino acids. The CDR3 is CASSPAGEGKSYEQYF. CDR3 bases: TGTGCCAGCAGCCCCGCCGGTGAGGGTAAAAGCTACGAGCAGTACTTC.

The chain has TRBV28 and TRBJ1-5; 9 bases line up with TRBD1. The CDR3 totals 15 residues. The V segment lost 7 bases and the J segment 5 bases; nucleotides outside the gene matches: 9. Germline V gene lookup returns CDR1 MDHEN and CDR2 SYDVKM. CDR3 nucleotides: TGTGCCAGCATCCCCCCGGGACAGGGATATCAGCCCCAGCATTTT. Translation gives CASIPPGQGYQPQHF.

The chain employs TRBV28 and TRBJ2-1; possibly TRBD1 or TRBD2 for D (5 bases each). Trimming left V 3 bases short and J 9 bases short, with 15 bases between. This CDR3 has 14 residues. Germline V gives CDR1 MDHEN, CDR2 SYDVKM. CDR3 protein: CASSFPLAGTEQFF. In DNA, the CDR3 is TGTGCCAGCAGTTTCCCTCTAGCAGGGACTGAGCAGTTCTTC. Together with reference TRBV28 and TRBJ2-1, the CDR3 gives the full variable domain: DVKVTQSSRYLVKRTGEKVFLECVQDMDHENMFWYRQDPGLGLRLIYFSYDVKMKEKGDIPEGYSVSREKKERFSLILESASTNQTSMYLCASSFPLAGTEQFFGPGTRLTVL.

This chain connects TRBV5-1 to TRBJ1-1; D gene uncertain. The germline V and J ends were trimmed by 4 bases and 11 bases, with 24 bases remaining between them. The V gene's germline CDR1 is SGHRS and CDR2 YFSETQ. There are 15 residues in the CDR3. CDR3 sequence (DNA): TGCGCCAGCAGCCCGGACCCAGGAAACCAACCGGGGGCTTTCTTT. It is translated as CASSPDPGNQPGAFF. The full variable domain, rest sourced from reference TRBV5-1 and TRBJ1-1, is KAGVTQTPRYLIKTRGQQVTLSCSPISGHRSVSWYQQTPGQGLQFLFEYFSETQRNKGNFPGRFSGRQFSNSRSEMNVSTLELGDSALYLCASSPDPGNQPGAFFGQGTRLTVV.

The rearrangement uses TRBV4-3 and TRBJ1-1, with D hard to call. The V end was cut by 4 bases, the J end by 1 base, with 10 bases between. The CDR3 consists of 14 residues. Germline-derived CDR1 and CDR2 are LGHNA and YSLEER. The CDR3 bases are TGCGCCAGCAGCCCTCGGGGTGAGAACACTGAAGCTTTCTTT. It encodes CASSPRGENTEAFF.

The chain recombines TRBV5-4 with TRBJ1-1; 7 nucleotides line up with TRBD1. This CDR3 contains 16 residues. Germline V gives CDR1 SGHNT, CDR2 YYREEE (reference sequence). V lost 0 bases to trimming and J lost 5 bases; unmatched junction nucleotides: 10. The CDR3 DNA follows: TGTGCCAGCAGCTTGGGTATCGACAGGGTAGGTACTGAAGCTTTCTTT. Translating it yields CASSLGIDRVGTEAFF.

The rearrangement joins TRBV19 to TRBJ2-1, with a weak D call TRBD2 (6 bases). There are 16 residues in the CDR3. Looked up from germline, CDR1 is LNHDA and CDR2 is SQIVND (reference sequence). V gave up 6 bases and J gave up 0 bases, with 15 bases separating them. CDR3 DNA: TGTGCCAGTAGGCGGGCTAGCGTCGGCTCCTACAATGAGCAGTTCTTC. Its protein is CASRRASVGSYNEQFF.

This clone has a single count. V is TRBV14 and J is TRBJ2-3; D ambiguous. V was clipped by 5 bases and J by 13 bases, with 16 bases between them. The CDR3 is 12 residues long. Germline V gives CDR1 SGHDN, CDR2 FVKESK. The DNA of the CDR3 is TGTGCCAGCAGCTTCGCCTCCCGTGAGGAGTATTTT. Translating gives CASSFASREEYF. Based on the CDR3 plus reference TRBV14 and TRBJ2-3, the full variable domain is EAGVTQFPSHSVIEKGQTVTLRCDPISGHDNLYWYRRVMGKEIKFLLHFVKESKQDESGMPNNRFLAERTGGTYSTLKVQPAELEDSGVYFCASSFASREEYFGPGTRLTVL.

Comments on this clone: One end of the junction is discordant with germline, which a read error may explain. The chain couples TRBV7-6 to TRBJ2-1, with D maybe TRBD2 (6 bases). The germline V gene encodes CDR1 SGHVS and CDR2 FNYEAQ. This CDR3 region has 16 residues. This CDR3 is CVSSLAATTAGGEQFF. Here the CDR3 DNA reads TGTGTCAGCAGCTTAGCTGCCACTACGGCCGGGGGTGAGCAGTTCTTC. Supplemented by reference TRBV7-6 and TRBJ2-1, the full variable domain reads GAGVSQSPRYKVTKRGQDVALRCDPISGHVSLYWYRQALGQGPEFLTYFNYEAQQDKSGLPNDRFSAERPEGSISTLTIQRTEQRDSAMYRCVSSLAATTAGGEQFFGPGTRLTVL.

Only one count was recorded for this clone. The CDR3 DNA reads as TGTGCCATCACTTCCCAACAGGGAACTGAAGCTTTCTTT. Translated, it gives CAITSQQGTEAFF. The V and J genes are TRBV10-3 and TRBJ1-1, with a possible D match to TRBD1 (6 bases). V shed 7 bases and J shed 5 bases, with 14 bases lying between them. This CDR3 comprises 13 residues. Germline V lookup: CDR1 ENHRY, CDR2 SYGVKD.

V usage is TRBV28 and J usage is TRBJ1-1; D ambiguous. There are 12 residues in the CDR3. Germline assignment: CDR1 MDHEN and CDR2 SYDVKM. Trimming left V 7 bases short and J 5 bases short, with 11 bases between. CDR3 sequence reads: CASTVQETEAFF. Here the CDR3 DNA reads TGTGCCAGCACCGTCCAGGAGACTGAAGCTTTCTTT.

This chain connects TRBV7-6 to TRBJ2-7, with a possible D match to TRBD2 (6 bases). V lost 1 base, J lost 2 bases, and 24 bases lay in between. CDR1 SGHVS and CDR2 FNYEAQ come from the germline V gene. This CDR3 region has 19 residues. The CDR3 spells CASSLDSPSLTGVTYEQYF. As DNA, the CDR3 is TGTGCCAGCAGCTTAGATTCCCCATCTTTGACGGGGGTCACCTACGAGCAGTACTTC.

The J gene is TRBJ2-3, the V gene TRBV11-2; D is possibly TRBD2 (6 bases). This CDR3 is built from 14 residues. Germline V gene data show CDR1 as SGHAT and CDR2 as FQNNGV. V lost 5 bases and J 0 bases, leaving 9 bases between the germline ends. CDR3 protein: CASSTGTSTDTQYF. The DNA of the CDR3 is TGTGCCAGCAGCACCGGGACTAGCACAGATACGCAGTATTTT.

The V call is TRBV19, the J call TRBJ2-1; 10 bases are shared with TRBD1. CDR1 LNHDA and CDR2 SQIVND come from the germline V gene (reference sequence). This CDR3 has 14 amino acids. The V gene end was trimmed by 10 bases and the J gene end by 8 bases; junction bases not matched to a gene: 11. The CDR3 here is CAIGERDRGHEQFF. The CDR3 bases are TGTGCCATTGGAGAGCGGGACAGGGGACATGAGCAGTTCTTC.

The chain is built from TRBV14 and TRBJ1-5; D call uncertain. V dropped 2 bases and J dropped 4 bases, with 9 bases sitting between them. Per the germline V gene, CDR1 is SGHDN and CDR2 is FVKESK. The CDR3 runs 14 residues. CDR3 sequence: CASSQSPDNQPQHF. CDR3 DNA: TGTGCCAGCAGCCAATCACCGGATAATCAGCCCCAGCATTTT.

This clone appeared a single time. V and J are TRBV5-4 and TRBJ1-2, with a tentative D call TRBD1 (5 bases). From germline, CDR1 is SGHNT and CDR2 YYREEE (reference sequence). Trimming stripped 0 bases from V and 0 bases from J, with 9 bases between. The CDR3 has 15 amino acids. The CDR3 nucleotides are TGTGCCAGCAGCTTGGGCAGGGCGCCTAACTATGGCTACACCTTC. As protein: CASSLGRAPNYGYTF.

The chain employs TRBV28 and TRBJ1-1; a possible D gene is TRBD1 (5 bases). The length of the CDR3 is 16 residues. The germline V gene has CDR1 MDHEN and CDR2 SYDVKM. Trimming took 6 bases from V and 0 from J, leaving 17 bases between them. This CDR3 reads CASRGRVFAMNTEAFF. The CDR3 DNA is TGTGCCAGCAGGGGCAGGGTGTTTGCAATGAACACTGAAGCTTTCTTT. The variable domain in full, completed from reference TRBV28 and TRBJ1-1, reads DVKVTQSSRYLVKRTGEKVFLECVQDMDHENMFWYRQDPGLGLRLIYFSYDVKMKEKGDIPEGYSVSREKKERFSLILESASTNQTSMYLCASRGRVFAMNTEAFFGQGTRLTVV.

This clone came up a few times. J is TRBJ1-1 and V is TRBV14; D is uncertain. The V end lost 1 base, the J end lost 6 bases, and 18 bases lay between the germline ends. The CDR3 is 16 amino acids. Germline V gene lookup returns CDR1 SGHDN and CDR2 FVKESK. The CDR3 DNA reads TGTGCCAGCAGCCAAGGTGTGGTGATCGGCGGCGCTGAAGCTTTCTTT. Translated: CASSQGVVIGGAEAFF.

This chain links TRBV9 with TRBJ1-1, with D unresolved. V dropped 0 bases and J dropped 4 bases, with 7 bases sitting between them. The germline V gene encodes CDR1 SGDLS and CDR2 YYNGEE. This CDR3 is 13 amino acids long. The CDR3 DNA sequence: TGTGCCAGCAGCGTAGCCGCCTTCACTGAAGCTTTCTTT. It translates to CASSVAAFTEAFF.

The chain recombines TRBV7-9 with TRBJ1-6; no firm D call. With 5 bases removed from V and 9 bases from J, the gap between germline ends came to 17 bases. CDR3 size: 15 residues. The germline gives CDR1 SEHNR, CDR2 FQNEAQ (reference sequence). The chain's CDR3 is CASSPPGQEFSPLHF. Here the CDR3 DNA reads TGTGCCAGCAGCCCCCCGGGCCAGGAGTTTTCACCCCTCCACTTT.